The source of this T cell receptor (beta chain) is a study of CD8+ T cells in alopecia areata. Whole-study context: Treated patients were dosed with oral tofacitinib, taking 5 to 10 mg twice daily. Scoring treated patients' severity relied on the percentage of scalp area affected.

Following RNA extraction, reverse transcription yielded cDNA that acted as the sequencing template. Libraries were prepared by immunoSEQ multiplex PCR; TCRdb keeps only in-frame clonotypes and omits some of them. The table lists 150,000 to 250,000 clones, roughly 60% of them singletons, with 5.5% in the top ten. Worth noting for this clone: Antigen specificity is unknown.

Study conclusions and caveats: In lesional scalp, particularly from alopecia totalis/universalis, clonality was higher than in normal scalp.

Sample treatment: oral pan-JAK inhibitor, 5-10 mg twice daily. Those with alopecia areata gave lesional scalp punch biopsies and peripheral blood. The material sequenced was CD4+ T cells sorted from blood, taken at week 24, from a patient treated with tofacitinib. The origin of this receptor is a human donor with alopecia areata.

The CDR3 DNA is TGTGCCTGGCGAGGAGACAGACCCTATGGCTACACCTTC. Its protein is CAWRGDRPYGYTF. The rearrangement links TRBV30 to TRBJ1-2; maybe TRBD1 (5 bases). Germline V lookup: CDR1 GTSNPN, CDR2 SVGIG (reference sequence). The ends were cut back, 5 bases at V and 4 bases at J, with 14 bases in the middle. The CDR3 contains 13 residues.